This paragraph reports one T cell receptor beta chain. Its target antigen remains unknown. Base qualities are not recorded, but no much larger clone differs from it by a single base. This sample was taken from a study of blood T cell repertoires in COVID-19 (dated by TCRdb to 2018 to 2021). Background on the whole study: The collaborator samples originated in the United States, Italy and Spain and spanned the acute and convalescent phases of COVID-19. Subjects who had been exposed to COVID-19, were actively infected with it, or had recovered from it provided the deeply sampled blood TCRbeta repertoires that made up the dataset. The repertoires were released in a freely available public database meant as a resource for research on the immune response to SARS-CoV-2. Where HLA class I and class II types were available, the types were taken from metadata supplied by the sample provider, not from assay-based typing. The material from the prospective study consisted of cDNA or gDNA derived from T cells, B-cell-depleted T cells, or PBMCs. The sample metadata nearly always contained a de-identified subject ID, COVID-19 status, age in years and sex. Samples were obtained from the ongoing ImmuneRACE study (first 160 participants) and from approximately 1,200 subjects provided by 6 global collaborators.

CDR1 and CDR2 (MNHEY, SVGAGI) derive from the germline V gene. There are 14 amino acids in the CDR3, from cysteine to phenylalanine inclusive. The DNA shown is the 42-base CDR3, in frame from base 1. Unmatched junction bases come to 2, with V trimmed by 0 bases and J by 6 bases. The immunoSEQ Assay, a bias-controlled multiplex PCR, was used to amplify TCRbeta CDR3 regions from genomic DNA. On the study's bioinformatics: Nucleated cell counts per sample were estimated from amplification of reference gene primers within the assay. To quantify the absolute abundance of each unique TCRbeta CDR3 rearrangement, sequence reads were collapsed and filtered. For each sample, productive Simpson clonality was calculated as the square root of Simpson's diversity index across productive rearrangements. TCRdb took over this immuneACCESS table, retaining in-frame rearrangements with V and J assigned. Such tables are incomplete; in checked studies, under half of the missing clones stem from an unresolved V gene, and the remainder is unexplained. V and J calls and clone size are those listed in that table; D and trimming were worked out from the DNA. The sample includes 350,000 or so clones, with around 90% observed a single time. The top ten clonotypes cover about 6.5% of the sample.

General findings and caveats noted by the study authors: The quantity of clinical and demographic metadata differed by source and by participant and was supplied without curation.

The collaborating institutions used their own protocols to collect whole blood in K2EDTA tubes. For TCRbeta analysis, collaborators shipped samples as frozen whole blood, isolated PBMCs, or DNA extracted from either of those sample types. This receptor was identified in a young man with active or convalescent COVID-19. The rearrangement joined TRBV6-5 to TRBJ1-1; a stretch of 9 junction bases matches TRBD1. Sample: peripheral blood. The base sequence is TGTGCCAGCAGTTACTCGGGACAGGGTGCTGAAGCTTTCTTT. It codes for CASSYSGQGAEAFF.